This is a list of T cell receptor beta chains from one sample in a study of control samples from healthy donors and cancer patients. Using immunoSEQ multiplex PCR, the repertoire was profiled, and TCRdb retains in-frame clones only, with some absent. The data hold around 86,000 clones, with over 85% observed a single time. Material for sequencing was PBMCs. These receptors originate from a woman aged 60-75 years with head and neck cancer. Each CDR3 is given with its conserved first and last residue. A D gene is named only where the DNA matches it firmly. For some rows the clone size is stated as once, few or many, or as a class when expanded; others skip it.

j_call d_call v_call clone_size cdr3_nt cdr3_aa
TRBJ1-3 NA TRBV30 once TGTGCCTGGAGTCCGGGGCTGCCTTCTGGAAACACCATATATTTT CAWSPGLPSGNTIYF
TRBJ2-1 TRBD2 TRBV27 NA TGTGCCAGCAGGGGGACTAGCGTGTACAATGAGCAGTTCTTC CASRGTSVYNEQFF
TRBJ2-2 NA TRBV18 NA TGTGCCAGCTCACCACAGGGCACCGGGGAGCTGTTTTTT CASSPQGTGELFF
TRBJ2-1 TRBD2 TRBV12-5 NA TGTGCTAGTGGTTTGGGGCGGGAGGGCCGGCAGTTCTTC CASGLGREGRQFF
TRBJ1-2 NA TRBV12-3/TRBV12-4 NA TGTGCCAGCGGGAGGGGATCTAACTATGGCTACACCTTC CASGRGSNYGYTF
TRBJ2-7 NA TRBV6-6 NA TGTGCCAGCAGTTGGGGCCCCGAGCAGTACTTC CASSWGPEQYF
TRBJ2-3 TRBD2 TRBV27 NA TGTGCCAGCAGCGGCGGGAGGGGCACAGATACGCAGTATTTT CASSGGRGTDTQYF
TRBJ2-2 NA TRBV9 NA TGTGCCAGCAGCGTAGCTTATGGTACCGGGGAGCTGTTTTTT CASSVAYGTGELFF
TRBJ2-1 TRBD2 TRBV5-1 NA TGCGCCAGCAGCTTTACTAGCGGGAGCGATGAGCAGTTCTTC CASSFTSGSDEQFF
TRBJ2-3 NA TRBV7-2 few TGTGCCAGCAGCTTAGTCGCCGGTGTCGGCACAGATACGCAGTATTTT CASSLVAGVGTDTQYF
TRBJ1-4 NA TRBV5-5 NA TGTGCCAGCAGCCCCCGGGGTGGGGCAACTAATGAAAAACTGTTTTTT CASSPRGGATNEKLFF
TRBJ2-5 TRBD1 TRBV18 NA TGTGCCAGCTCCCGGGACAGGGAAGAGACCCAGTACTTC CASSRDREETQYF
TRBJ2-1 TRBD1 TRBV14 NA TGTGCCAGCAGCCGCGGACAGGGGGCTTACAATGAGCAGTTCTTC CASSRGQGAYNEQFF
TRBJ2-2 TRBD2 TRBV27 NA TGTGCCAGCAGTATCTACGGGACTAGCGGGAGGGGCGGGGAGTTCTTCGGGGAGCTGTTTTTT CASSIYGTSGRGGEFFGELFF
TRBJ1-2 NA TRBV6-2/TRBV6-3 NA TGTGCCAGCAGTAGACAGGAAGAATCGAACTATGGCTACACCTTC CASSRQEESNYGYTF
TRBJ2-5 TRBD1 TRBV7-9 once TGTGCCAGCAGCCGGGAATTGGGGACAGCGGAGACCCAGTACTTC CASSRELGTAETQYF
TRBJ1-6 NA TRBV28 NA TGTGCCAGCAGTTTGTCCGTTTCGACGGATAATTCACCCCTCCACTTT CASSLSVSTDNSPLHF
TRBJ2-1 TRBD2 TRBV7-3 NA TGTGCCAGCAGCTCACTAAGACTAGCGGGAGAACTCAATGAGCAGTTCTTC CASSSLRLAGELNEQFF
TRBJ2-2 NA TRBV5-4 NA TGTGCCAGCAGCTCGGATCCGGGACGCACGACCGGGGAGCTGTTTTTT CASSSDPGRTTGELFF
TRBJ1-4 NA TRBV7-8 NA TGTGCCAGCAGCTTAGACCGGCCCTTAGGTACTAATGAAAAACTGTTTTTT CASSLDRPLGTNEKLFF
TRBJ2-1 NA TRBV4-1 NA TGCGCCAGCAGCCAAGGGGTTTCCTTGAATGAGCAGTTCTTC CASSQGVSLNEQFF
TRBJ2-3 TRBD2 TRBV27 few TGTGCCAGCAACTCAAAGCGGGAGAGCACAGATACGCAGTATTTT CASNSKRESTDTQYF
TRBJ2-2 NA TRBV5-4 once TGTGCCAGCAGCAGGGCCTTGGACACCGGGGAGCTGTTTTTT CASSRALDTGELFF
TRBJ2-5 TRBD1 TRBV6-6 once TGTGCCAGCAGTTACTCGACAGGGAGTTTAGGAGAGACCCAGTACTTC CASSYSTGSLGETQYF
TRBJ2-7 TRBD2 TRBV5-4 once TGTGCCAGCAGCCCGGGACTAGCGGGAGGAGGCTACGAGCAGTACTTC CASSPGLAGGGYEQYF
TRBJ2-3 TRBD2 TRBV27 NA TGTGCCAGCAGTCCTCGGACTAGCGGGAACTTAGATACGCAGTATTTT CASSPRTSGNLDTQYF
TRBJ1-1 TRBD1 TRBV7-2 NA TGTGCCAGCAGCGTAAACCGGGACAGTGAAGCTTTCTTT CASSVNRDSEAFF
TRBJ1-5 NA TRBV24-1 NA TGTGCCACCAGTGATCATAGACAGTCTACAGCCCAGCATTTT CATSDHRQSTAQHF
TRBJ1-4 NA TRBV6-5 NA TGTGCCAGCGAAGGCAGGGGTTCGAATGAAAAACTGTTTTTT CASEGRGSNEKLFF
TRBJ2-7 TRBD1 TRBV5-1 NA TGCGCCAGCAGCTTCGACAGGGGGGAGTTCAACGAGCAGTACTTC CASSFDRGEFNEQYF
TRBJ2-5 NA TRBV5-1 NA TGCGCCAGCAGCTTGGTGCTAGCCCAAGAGACCCAGTACTTC CASSLVLAQETQYF
TRBJ1-4 NA TRBV28 NA TGTGCCAGCAGTTTATCGGGGCGGCGTAATGAAAAACTGTTTTTT CASSLSGRRNEKLFF
TRBJ1-5 NA TRBV30 NA TGTGCCTGGAGTGTAGCCCAGGGTCATCAGCCCCAGCATTTT CAWSVAQGHQPQHF
TRBJ2-3 NA TRBV24-1 NA TGTGCCACCAGAGCCAGCGGTAGCACAGATACGCAGTATTTT CATRASGSTDTQYF
TRBJ2-1 TRBD2 TRBV24-1 once TGTGCCACCAGTAAAAGGGGCGGGCTAGCGGGAAATACCAATGAGCAGTTCTTC CATSKRGGLAGNTNEQFF
TRBJ1-2 NA TRBV28 few TGTGCCAGCAGTTTATCGGGGGAGGGGCAGACTTATGGCTACACCTTC CASSLSGEGQTYGYTF
TRBJ1-3 TRBD1 TRBV2 once TGTGCCAGCAGTGGATGGGACAGGCGCGCTGGAAACACCATATATTTT CASSGWDRRAGNTIYF
TRBJ2-7 TRBD2 TRBV11-2 NA TGTGCCAGCAGCTCCGTCCCGGGACTAGCGGGAGGGCCCTTCTACGAGCAGTACTTC CASSSVPGLAGGPFYEQYF
TRBJ2-1 NA TRBV2 NA TGTGCCAGCACCGAAGGGTTTACCGGGGCCTACAATGAGCAGTTCTTC CASTEGFTGAYNEQFF
TRBJ2-7 NA TRBV5-5 NA TGTGCCAGCAGCTTGGCTGTTTACGAGCAGTACTTC CASSLAVYEQYF
TRBJ1-4 NA TRBV5-1 NA TGCGCCAGCAGCTTGGGCGTCACGGACACTAATGAAAAACTGTTTTTT CASSLGVTDTNEKLFF
TRBJ1-6 NA TRBV11-2 NA TGTGCCAGCAGTTCGAGGGGGAGCTCCTATAATTCACCCCTCCACTTT CASSSRGSSYNSPLHF
TRBJ2-3 NA TRBV6-5 once TGTGCCAGCAGTTGGAGGGAACGCACAGATACGCAGTATTTT CASSWRERTDTQYF
TRBJ1-1 NA TRBV5-6 NA TGTGCCAGCAGCCCCCTAGGGTCAGTTAGGGACACTGAAGCTTTCTTT CASSPLGSVRDTEAFF
TRBJ1-2 NA TRBV24-1 NA TGTGCCACCAGTGATCCGGGACGGAACTATGGCTACACCTTC CATSDPGRNYGYTF
TRBJ1-1 NA TRBV18 NA TGTGCCAGCTCACCACCGACCATGAACACTGAAGCTTTCTTT CASSPPTMNTEAFF
TRBJ2-7 TRBD1 TRBV10-1 once TGCGCCAGCAGAGTCGGCCGGGACAGGGCCTACGAGCAGTACTTC CASRVGRDRAYEQYF
TRBJ2-7 NA TRBV6-6 NA TGTGCCAGCAATGGTCTGGCCCCCTCACCCTACGAGCAGTACTTC CASNGLAPSPYEQYF
TRBJ2-7 TRBD2 TRBV28 NA TGTGCCAGCAAGGCGCGGGAGCGAAGTCCCTACGAGCAGTACTTC CASKARERSPYEQYF
TRBJ2-1 TRBD2 TRBV6-4 NA TGTGCCAGCAGCACACTAGCGGGAGCGACCTACAATGAGCAGTTCTTC CASSTLAGATYNEQFF
TRBJ2-1 TRBD2 TRBV4-1 NA TGCGCCAGCAGCCAAGAGGGCCTAGCGGGAAACAATGAGCAGTTCTTC CASSQEGLAGNNEQFF